A single sample is the source of the 30 T cell receptor beta chains below, sequenced in a study of control samples from healthy donors and cancer patients. This table comes from immunoSEQ multiplex PCR, and its TCRdb copy is limited to in-frame clones, with some not included. The sample consists of about 53,000 clones, around 90% of them appearing once. Sequencing input: PBMCs. The receptor source for this set is a man between 60 and 70 years old with head and neck cancer.

This clone showed up just a few times. At one boundary the junction diverges from the germline segment, which might be a read error. As DNA, the CDR3 is TGTGCTAGCAGTTCCACAGGGGGTGGTGAGACCCAGTACTTC. Its translation: CASSSTGGGETQYF. This rearrangement joins TRBV7-7 to TRBJ2-5; TRBD1 aligns across 8 bases. Germline CDR1 is SSHAT and CDR2 is FNYEAQ (reference sequence). CDR3 length: 14 amino acids.

This chain links TRBV18 with TRBJ1-4; no firm D call. Trimming took off 3 bases at V and 0 bases at J, with 5 bases between the two ends. CDR3 size: 14 residues. Germline V gene sequence: CDR1 KGHSH, CDR2 LQKENI. CDR3 protein: CASSPQSTNEKLFF. The CDR3 bases are TGTGCCAGCTCACCGCAGTCAACTAATGAAAAACTGTTTTTT.

The CDR3 loop is CASSERISVDNEQFF. The CDR3 bases are TGTGCCAGCAGTGAAAGGATCTCAGTGGACAATGAGCAGTTCTTC. The chain links TRBV6-1 to TRBJ2-1; D gene uncertain. Germline CDR1 reads MNHNS; CDR2 reads SASEGT. The CDR3 consists of 15 residues. V shed 2 bases and J shed 5 bases, with 13 bases lying between them.

This clone was seen a single time. This sequence joins TRBV27 and TRBJ1-5, with D unclear. V shed 0 bases and J shed 6 bases, with 18 bases lying between them. Germline-derived CDR1 and CDR2 are MNHEY and SMNVEV (reference sequence). CDR3 length: 17 residues. The CDR3 loop is CASSLSVPDGEGQPQHF. As DNA, the CDR3 is TGTGCCAGCAGTTTATCAGTCCCAGACGGGGAGGGTCAGCCCCAGCATTTT.

CDR3 coding DNA: TGTGCCAGCAGCTTAGCGAGGACAGGGTGGGACACTGAAGCTTTCTTT. It encodes CASSLARTGWDTEAFF. This rearrangement joins TRBV7-6 to TRBJ1-1, with 8 bases identical to TRBD1. Unmatched junction bases numbered 6, after V lost 0 bases and J lost 3 bases. CDR3 length equals 16 residues. Germline V gene lookup returns CDR1 SGHVS and CDR2 FNYEAQ.

The chain recombines TRBV11-2 with TRBJ2-2, with 9 bases lining up with TRBD1. The germline V gene encodes CDR1 SGHAT and CDR2 FQNNGV. V was pared by 5 bases and J by 9 bases, with 7 bases of the junction left unmatched. There are 14 residues in the CDR3. CDR3 amino acids: CASSPLTGGRELFF. The CDR3 DNA reads TGTGCCAGCAGCCCCCTGACAGGGGGAAGGGAGCTGTTTTTT. Full variable domain (outside the CDR3, taken from reference TRBV11-2 and TRBJ2-2): EAGVAQSPRYKIIEKRQSVAFWCNPISGHATLYWYQQILGQGPKLLIQFQNNGVVDDSQLPKDRFSAERLKGVDSTLKIQPAKLEDSAVYLCASSPLTGGRELFFGEGSRLTVL.

This chain joins TRBV27 and TRBJ2-1, with D perhaps given as TRBD1 or TRBD2 (5 bases each). Germline lookup yields CDR1 MNHEY and CDR2 SMNVEV (reference sequence). V was clipped by 2 bases and J by 9 bases, with 17 bases between them. The CDR3 covers 15 residues. The CDR3 protein is CASSLGSTPQGEQFF. The DNA of the CDR3 is TGTGCCAGCAGTTTAGGGAGCACTCCGCAGGGTGAGCAGTTCTTC.

This chain links TRBV30 with TRBJ1-4; D gene unclear. The germline V gene encodes CDR1 GTSNPN and CDR2 SVGIG (reference sequence). Trimming stripped 4 bases from V and 4 bases from J, with 10 bases between. This CDR3 comprises 13 residues. CDR3 nucleotides: TGTGCCTGGAATAACGGCGGTAATGAAAAACTGTTTTTT. Translating it yields CAWNNGGNEKLFF.

The CDR3 DNA reads as TGTGCCAGCAGCCTGGACAGGGGATGGTCACCCCTCCACTTT. This codes for CASSLDRGWSPLHF. This sequence joins TRBV11-2 and TRBJ1-6; 9 bases fit TRBD1. With 5 bases clipped from V and 10 bases from J, the junction kept 6 bases outside the gene matches. CDR3 length equals 14 residues. CDR1 is SGHAT, CDR2 FQNNGV, per germline.

The chain combines TRBV7-3 with TRBJ2-1; weak D call: TRBD1 (6 bases). In germline, CDR1 is SGHTA, CDR2 FQGTGA. V was cut by 4 bases and J by 2 bases, with 12 bases left in between. CDR3 length: 15 residues. The CDR3 coding sequence is TGTGCCAGCAGCTCCCAGGGGCCCACCTACAATGAGCAGTTCTTC. The encoded protein is CASSSQGPTYNEQFF.

The chain combines TRBV27 with TRBJ2-3, with D perhaps TRBD1 (5 bases). This CDR3 comprises 15 residues. The germline V gene encodes CDR1 MNHEY and CDR2 SMNVEV (reference sequence). Trimming removed 2 bases from V and 0 bases from J, with 9 bases in between. The CDR3 DNA reads as TGTGCCAGCAGTTTAGGGCAGGGAAGCACAGATACGCAGTATTTT. Translation: CASSLGQGSTDTQYF.

The genes are TRBV29-1 and TRBJ2-7, with D perhaps matching TRBD1 (6 bases). The germline V gene encodes CDR1 SQVTM and CDR2 ANQGSEA. CDR3 length equals 12 residues. Trimming took off 6 bases at V and 2 bases at J, with 11 bases between the two ends. This CDR3 reads CSVETGAYEQYF. CDR3 bases: TGCAGCGTCGAGACAGGAGCCTACGAGCAGTACTTC.

V usage is TRBV15 and J usage is TRBJ2-3, with D hard to call. The CDR3 is 14 amino acids. V lost 0 bases and J lost 5, with 9 bases in between. CDR1 LNHNV and CDR2 YYDKDF come from the germline V gene (reference sequence). DNA of the CDR3: TGTGCCACCAGCAGAGATTATAACGGAGATACGCAGTATTTT. Its translation is CATSRDYNGDTQYF. Together with reference TRBV15 and TRBJ2-3, the CDR3 gives the full variable domain: DAMVIQNPRYQVTQFGKPVTLSCSQTLNHNVMYWYQQKSSQAPKLLFHYYDKDFNNEADTPDNFQSRRPNTSFCFLDIRSPGLGDTAMYLCATSRDYNGDTQYFGPGTRLTVL.

This chain joins TRBV9 and TRBJ2-4; no firm D call. With 0 bases removed from V and 6 bases from J, the gap between germline ends came to 10 bases. CDR3 size: 14 residues. From germline, CDR1 is SGDLS and CDR2 YYNGEE. CDR3 residues: CASSVAAEANIQYF. As DNA, the CDR3 is TGTGCCAGCAGCGTAGCCGCGGAAGCAAACATTCAGTACTTC.

The CDR3 loop is CASSSGGTSGETQYF. In DNA form, the CDR3 reads TGTGCCAGCAGCTCCGGCGGGACTAGCGGGGAGACCCAGTACTTC. The V gene is TRBV5-4, the J gene TRBJ2-5; 12 nucleotides agree with TRBD2. The CDR3 has 15 residues. J lost 5 bases, V lost 3 bases, and 5 bases had no gene match. Germline V gene lookup returns CDR1 SGHNT and CDR2 YYREEE (reference sequence).

The chain couples TRBV9 to TRBJ1-1, with D uncertain. The length of the CDR3 is 15 residues. CDR1 SGDLS and CDR2 YYNGEE come from the germline V gene. Trimming left V 3 bases short and J 0 bases short, with 12 bases between. The DNA of the CDR3 is TGTGCCAGCAGCGGGAGATACCCGATGAACACTGAAGCTTTCTTT. Its translation: CASSGRYPMNTEAFF.

The rearrangement joins TRBV3-1 (or the pseudogene TRBV3-2) to TRBJ1-2; D is undetermined. V gave up 3 bases and J gave up 4 bases, with 9 bases separating them. The germline gives CDR1 LGHDT, CDR2 YNNKEL (reference sequence). This CDR3 is built from 13 residues. CDR3 sequence: CASSHDLPYGYTF. The CDR3, as DNA: TGTGCCAGCAGCCATGACCTCCCCTATGGCTACACCTTC.

The rearrangement uses TRBV27 and TRBJ1-2, with TRBD1 matching over 9 bases. J lost 6 bases, V lost 0 bases, and 8 bases had no gene match. The CDR3 extends over 16 amino acids. Germline V gene data show CDR1 as MNHEY and CDR2 as SMNVEV (reference sequence). The CDR3 DNA reads as TGTGCCAGCAGTTTATCTCCCTCGACAGGGGGGGATGGCTACACCTTC. It is translated as CASSLSPSTGGDGYTF.

The rearrangement uses TRBV14 and TRBJ1-2; D perhaps matches TRBD1 (6 bases). The CDR3 loop spans 15 amino acids. V lost 0 bases, J lost 7 bases, and 15 bases lay in between. Germline CDR1 and CDR2: SGHDN and FVKESK. Here the CDR3 DNA reads TGTGCCAGCAGCCAAGAAGTAGGGCCAGGGGTTGGCTACACCTTC. Protein: CASSQEVGPGVGYTF.

J is TRBJ2-2 and V is TRBV2, with TRBD1 as a possible D gene (5 bases). Germline loops: CDR1 SNHLY, CDR2 FYNNEI. The CDR3 extends over 14 amino acids. Deletions cut 7 bases from V and 1 base from J, with 10 bases between. The CDR3 nucleotides are TGTGCCAGCAACCCCCAGGGGAACACCGGGGAGCTGTTTTTT. This translates into CASNPQGNTGELFF.

The V and J genes are TRBV28 and TRBJ1-1; D is ambiguous. CDR1 and CDR2 (germline): MDHEN, SYDVKM. Trimming shortened V by 5 bases and J by 7 bases, and 11 bases separated the two germline ends. The CDR3 has 12 residues. This CDR3 reads CASSLPWGEAFF. In nucleotides, the CDR3 is TGTGCCAGCAGTCTGCCGTGGGGTGAAGCTTTCTTT.

The chain combines TRBV28 with TRBJ2-6; D ambiguous. CDR1 MDHEN and CDR2 SYDVKM come from the germline V gene. V was shortened by 3 bases and J by 0 bases, with 6 bases between the two germline ends. The CDR3 loop spans 15 amino acids. CDR3 sequence reads: CASSFWGSGANVLTF. As DNA, the CDR3 is TGTGCCAGCAGTTTCTGGGGCTCTGGGGCCAACGTCCTGACTTTC.

The genes are TRBV7-2 and TRBJ2-1; D might be TRBD1 (5 bases). Deletions cut 3 bases from V and 1 base from J, with 10 bases between. Per germline, CDR1 SGHTA and CDR2 FQGNSA. CDR3 length equals 15 residues. This chain's CDR3 is CASSFLQGSYNEQFF. The CDR3, as DNA: TGTGCCAGCAGCTTTTTGCAGGGTTCCTACAATGAGCAGTTCTTC.

The CDR3 loop is CASSQSGTSSLRPYEQYF. The CDR3 nucleotides read TGTGCCAGCAGCCAGTCCGGGACCAGCTCCCTACGGCCCTACGAGCAGTACTTC. The chain is built from TRBV7-2 and TRBJ2-7; either TRBD1 or TRBD2 may fit D (5 bases each). CDR3 size: 18 residues. Germline V gene data show CDR1 as SGHTA and CDR2 as FQGNSA. The germline V and J ends were trimmed by 5 bases and 2 bases, with 25 bases remaining between them.

This chain connects TRBV27 to TRBJ2-1; TRBD2 agrees at 9 bases. Germline CDR1 MNHEY, CDR2 SMNVEV (reference sequence). V lost 4 bases and J lost 4; bases outside the gene matches: 8. The CDR3 length is 16 residues. As DNA, the CDR3 is TGTGCCAGCAGTTCCAATAGCGGGAGTGTGTACAATGAGCAGTTCTTC. Protein product: CASSSNSGSVYNEQFF.

This clone was seen just once. The J gene is TRBJ1-6, the V gene TRBV3-1 (or the pseudogene TRBV3-2); 8 bases align to TRBD1. Trimming removed 2 bases from V and 9 bases from J; junction bases left unmatched: 3. The germline V gene encodes CDR1 LGHDT and CDR2 YNNKEL (reference sequence). The CDR3 has 14 residues. CDR3 nucleotides: TGTGCCAGCAGCCAACAGGGGGCAGGTTCACCCCTCCACTTT. It yields the protein CASSQQGAGSPLHF.

This chain joins TRBV7-2 and TRBJ2-5; 9 bases are a match to TRBD2. Germline CDR1 SGHTA, CDR2 FQGNSA. The CDR3 covers 17 residues. V was pared by 4 bases and J by 4 bases, with 13 bases of the junction left unmatched. The CDR3 loop reads CASSYTRLSGGIETQYF. In DNA, the CDR3 is TGTGCCAGCAGCTATACCCGCTTAAGCGGGGGGATAGAGACCCAGTACTTC.

This chain connects TRBV11-3 to TRBJ2-2; D unclear. Looked up from germline, CDR1 is SGHNT and CDR2 is YENEEA. CDR3 length: 13 residues. V shed 0 bases and J shed 5 bases, with 4 bases lying between them. CDR3 coding DNA: TGTGCCAGCAGCTTAGATCCGACCGGGGAGCTGTTTTTT. Encoded protein: CASSLDPTGELFF.

V is TRBV7-3 and J is TRBJ1-3, with D possibly being TRBD1 (6 bases). Germline V gene data show CDR1 as SGHTA and CDR2 as FQGTGA. V lost 1 base, J lost 1 base, and 11 bases lay in between. The length of the CDR3 is 16 residues. CDR3 bases: TGTGCCAGCAGCTTAAGCGGCAGGGGATCTGGAAACACCATATATTTT. Its translation is CASSLSGRGSGNTIYF. Drawing the rest from reference TRBV7-3 and TRBJ1-3, the complete variable domain is GAGVSQTPSNKVTEKGKYVELRCDPISGHTALYWYRQSLGQGPEFLIYFQGTGAADDSGLPNDRFFAVRPEGSVSTLKIQRTERGDSAVYLCASSLSGRGSGNTIYFGEGSWLTVV.

The J gene is TRBJ2-3, the V gene TRBV19, with D perhaps TRBD2 (6 bases). Trimming left V 4 bases short and J 5 bases short, with 10 bases between. The CDR3 totals 13 residues. Looked up from germline, CDR1 is LNHDA and CDR2 is SQIVND (reference sequence). CDR3 residues: CASSTTRGDTQYF. The CDR3 DNA follows: TGTGCCAGTAGTACGACTAGGGGAGATACGCAGTATTTT.